The 13 T cell receptor beta chains presented below share a single source sample, sequenced in a study of blood T cell repertoires in COVID-19 (dated by TCRdb to 2019 to 2021). Libraries were made using the immunoSEQ multiplex PCR assay. TCRdb provides this immuneACCESS table in a form limited to in-frame rearrangements. Some clones are lacking; in checked studies, under half of them reflect an unresolved V gene, and why the rest are absent is not known. Within this sample are about 240,000 clones, with 80% to 85% of them counted one time only. The ten largest clonotypes hold around 11% of the sample. Sequenced input: peripheral blood. These receptors were taken from a woman aged 55-70 years with active or convalescent COVID-19.

The V and J genes are TRBV6-1 and TRBJ2-4, with D maybe TRBD2 (6 bases). The CDR3 totals 15 residues. Germline CDR1 reads MNHNS; CDR2 reads SASEGT. The V and J ends lost 3 bases and 6 bases respectively, with 15 bases between them. The CDR3 is CASSDPGGARNIQYF. In DNA, the CDR3 is TGTGCCAGCAGTGATCCAGGAGGGGCTCGAAACATTCAGTACTTC.

The chain recombines TRBV18 with TRBJ2-7, with a tentative D call TRBD2 (7 bases). CDR3 length: 14 residues. CDR1 KGHSH and CDR2 LQKENI come from the germline V gene. Trimming pared 2 bases from V and 2 bases from J, leaving 10 bases between. The CDR3 coding sequence is TGTGCCAGCTCACCAGGGGGGGCGACCTACGAGCAGTACTTC. Translation gives CASSPGGATYEQYF.

This chain connects TRBV27 to TRBJ1-6, with TRBD1 as a possible D gene (5 bases). V dropped 7 bases and J dropped 8 bases, with 21 bases sitting between them. The CDR3 loop spans 16 amino acids. Germline values: CDR1 MNHEY, CDR2 SMNVEV (reference sequence). The CDR3 protein is CASTLFAGTGDSPLHF. The CDR3 nucleotides read TGTGCCAGCACCCTCTTCGCGGGGACGGGGGATTCACCCCTCCACTTT.

V and J are TRBV5-1 and TRBJ2-2; unclear D gene. The CDR3 has 14 residues. The germline V gene has CDR1 SGHRS and CDR2 YFSETQ. V was clipped by 2 bases and J by 1 base, with 6 bases between them. CDR3 nucleotides: TGCGCCAGCAGCTTCACAAAGAACACCGGGGAGCTGTTTTTT. Its translation: CASSFTKNTGELFF.

V and J are TRBV7-9 and TRBJ2-7; D gene uncertain. The CDR3 extends over 13 amino acids. Germline V CDR1 and CDR2: SEHNR, FQNEAQ (reference sequence). The germline V and J ends were trimmed by 7 bases and 2 bases, with 12 bases remaining between them. In DNA form, the CDR3 reads TGTGCCAGCAACGGTGGGCTGGCCTACGAGCAGTACTTC. As protein: CASNGGLAYEQYF.

This clone was observed a single time. V and J are TRBV28 and TRBJ2-7; TRBD1 matches at 7 bases. This CDR3 has 16 amino acids. The V gene end was trimmed by 3 bases and the J gene end by 2 bases; junction bases not matched to a gene: 10. Germline values: CDR1 MDHEN, CDR2 SYDVKM. The CDR3 here is CASSFGTARAAYEQYF. CDR3 bases: TGTGCCAGCAGTTTTGGGACAGCGAGAGCTGCCTACGAGCAGTACTTC.

On this clone itself: The junction departs from the called germline gene at one end, perhaps through a read error. V and J are TRBV7-7 and TRBJ2-5; 13 bases align to TRBD2. This CDR3 has 20 amino acids. From germline, CDR1 is SSHAT and CDR2 FNYEAQ (reference sequence). DNA of the CDR3: TGTGCTAGCAGCCGTCCGGGGGGACTAGCGGGGCCCCCCTTACAAGAGACCCAGTACTTC. Translating gives CASSRPGGLAGPPLQETQYF.

The chain carries TRBV6-6 and TRBJ1-4, with D uncertain. Per the germline V gene, CDR1 is MNHNY and CDR2 is SVGAGI (reference sequence). V shed 5 bases and J shed 5 bases, with 12 bases lying between them. The CDR3 contains 14 residues. The CDR3 region is CASSGEGGNEKLFF. In DNA form, the CDR3 reads TGTGCCAGCAGTGGAGAGGGAGGCAATGAAAAACTGTTTTTT.

This clone was detected only once. The CDR3 here is CASSDGRGHGYTF. In nucleotides, the CDR3 is TGTGCCAGCAGTGACGGCAGGGGGCATGGCTACACCTTC. The chain combines TRBV6-4 with TRBJ1-2; the match to TRBD1 covers 8 bases. The V and J ends lost 2 bases and 6 bases, in that order; junction bases with no gene match: 2. This CDR3 contains 13 residues. CDR1 and CDR2 (germline): MRHNA, SNTAGT.

The chain recombines TRBV18 with TRBJ1-6, with TRBD1 as a possible D gene (5 bases). Per the germline V gene, CDR1 is KGHSH and CDR2 is LQKENI. The CDR3 length is 16 residues. The ends were cut back, 3 bases at V and 5 bases at J, with 14 bases in the middle. CDR3: CASSPVGGSNNSPLHF. CDR3 DNA: TGTGCCAGCTCACCTGTCGGGGGGAGTAATAATTCACCCCTCCACTTT.

This chain connects TRBV6-2 or TRBV6-3 to TRBJ2-7; D not certain. Deletions cut 0 bases from V and 3 bases from J, with 6 bases between. This CDR3 spans 13 amino acids. In germline, CDR1 is MNHEY, CDR2 SVGEGT. In DNA, the CDR3 is TGTGCCAGCAGTTACTCCACAATCTACGAGCAGTACTTC. As protein: CASSYSTIYEQYF.

The V and J genes are TRBV18 and TRBJ1-3; TRBD1 is a possible D gene (6 bases). Germline assignment: CDR1 KGHSH and CDR2 LQKENI. V lost 3 bases, J lost 0 bases, and 12 bases lay in between. The CDR3 totals 16 residues. This CDR3 is CASSPPTGASGNTIYF. The CDR3 DNA reads TGTGCCAGCTCACCCCCGACAGGAGCCTCTGGAAACACCATATATTTT.

The chain has TRBV30 and TRBJ1-1, with a weak D call TRBD1 (6 bases). Germline CDR1 is GTSNPN and CDR2 is SVGIG (reference sequence). V was trimmed by 5 bases and J by 5 bases, leaving 21 bases between them. The CDR3 has 15 residues. CDR3 sequence: CAWGGRQARGTEAFF. In nucleotides, the CDR3 is TGTGCCTGGGGGGGTCGACAGGCGAGGGGAACTGAAGCTTTCTTT.